Given below is one T cell receptor beta chain in context. Its antigen remains unidentified. This table comes from immunoSEQ multiplex PCR, and its TCRdb copy is limited to in-frame clones, with some not included. The sample includes tens of thousands of clones, 77% of them seen just once. This record belongs to a study of vaccination effects on CD4 cells after COVID-19. Study at large: Subjects were given two BNT162b2 or mRNA-1273 vaccine doses. Both of the two convalescent patients gave a sample, one 16 days and one a week before vaccination.

Within the ViraFEST assay, antigen-specific CD4+ T cells underwent expansion with viral peptide pools prior to sequencing. Cultured cells yielded isolated CD4+ T cells after nine to ten days. Documented for the person is a PCR-confirmed SARS-CoV-2 infection occurring between March and December 2020. The CDR3 is made up of 15 amino acids. Germline CDR1 reads SNHLY; CDR2 reads FYNNEI. The germline V and J ends were trimmed by 0 bases and 4 bases, with 10 bases remaining between them. This specimen consisted of CD4+ T cells from PBMCs cultured with HCoV-NL63 spike peptides, obtained before COVID-19 vaccination. The chain is built from TRBV2 and TRBJ1-3; no clear D gene. The receptor was isolated from a human donor who had a prior SARS-CoV-2 infection. CDR3 DNA: TGTGCCAGCAGTGAAGCGGTGGGGATCGGAAACACCATATATTTT. Translating gives CASSEAVGIGNTIYF.